Below, 17 T cell receptor beta chains from the same sample are listed, as sequenced in a study of OX40 agonist ivuxolimab in advanced cancers. TCRdb's table, derived via immunoSEQ multiplex PCR, lists solely in-frame clones and lacks some. The repertoire holds around 18,000 clones, with about 90% as singletons. This material consisted of CD4+ or CD8+ T cells sorted from blood, taken in a trial of the OX40 agonist ivuxolimab. These receptors were collected from an adult with an advanced solid tumor such as melanoma, head and neck, liver or kidney cancer.

The chain recombines TRBV19 with TRBJ2-3; D ambiguous. With 3 bases removed from V and 5 bases from J, the gap between germline ends came to 12 bases. The length of the CDR3 is 14 residues. Per the germline V gene, CDR1 is LNHDA and CDR2 is SQIVND (reference sequence). CDR3 DNA: TGTGCCAGTAGTATGAAGATTCAGTTAGATACGCAGTATTTT. It yields the protein CASSMKIQLDTQYF.

This rearrangement joins TRBV5-4 to TRBJ2-7, with D maybe TRBD1 (6 bases). CDR1 is SGHNT, CDR2 YYREEE, per germline (reference sequence). V lost 4 bases and J lost 7, with 12 bases in between. The CDR3 consists of 12 residues. The CDR3 loop is CASSLQDREQYF. The DNA for the CDR3 is TGTGCCAGCAGCCTACAGGACAGAGAGCAGTACTTC.

The chain combines TRBV14 with TRBJ2-1; 11 nucleotides line up with TRBD2. V gave up 1 base and J gave up 4 bases; unmatched junction bases: 3. The germline V gene encodes CDR1 SGHDN and CDR2 FVKESK. The CDR3 is made up of 16 amino acids. CDR3 in DNA: TGTGCCAGCAGCCAAGCTAGCGGGAGGCTTTACAATGAGCAGTTCTTC. Translation gives CASSQASGRLYNEQFF.

This chain uses TRBV27 with TRBJ1-1, with no clear D. The V end lost 6 bases, the J end lost 0 bases, and 11 bases lay between the germline ends. The germline V gene has CDR1 MNHEY and CDR2 SMNVEV (reference sequence). This CDR3 spans 14 amino acids. The CDR3 loop reads CASSQTILNTEAFF. In nucleotides, the CDR3 is TGTGCCAGCAGCCAGACGATTCTGAACACTGAAGCTTTCTTT.

V is TRBV4-1 and J is TRBJ1-5, with D perhaps TRBD1 (5 bases). This CDR3 is built from 17 residues. Germline V CDR1 and CDR2: MGHRA, YSYEKL. The V gene lost 0 bases and the J gene lost 1 base, with 13 bases spanning the gap. As DNA, the CDR3 is TGCGCCAGCAGCCAAGATGGGTCGGACACCAGCAATCAGCCCCAGCATTTT. The encoded protein is CASSQDGSDTSNQPQHF.

The genes are TRBV9 and TRBJ1-5; 7 positions match TRBD1. Germline CDR1 SGDLS, CDR2 YYNGEE. V lost 3 bases, J lost 3 bases, and 3 bases stayed unmatched. This CDR3 is 14 amino acids long. CDR3 in DNA: TGTGCCAGCAGCGCCCAGGGGGACAATCAGCCCCAGCATTTT. This codes for CASSAQGDNQPQHF.

The chain uses TRBV7-5 and TRBJ2-7; TRBD2 was called by the table and not checked on the DNA. TRBV7-5 is a pseudogene. There are 12 residues in the CDR3. The CDR3 loop is CARSEEFYEQYF. Written as DNA, the CDR3 is TGTGCCAGAAGCGAGGAGTTTTACGAGCAGTACTTC.

This clone was seen a single time. The V call is TRBV27, the J call TRBJ1-1, with 8 positions matching TRBD1. Germline values: CDR1 MNHEY, CDR2 SMNVEV (reference sequence). The CDR3 is made up of 13 amino acids. With V trimmed by 5 bases and J by 5 bases, 4 bases remained unmatched. The CDR3 spells CASSLDRGTEAFF. The CDR3 DNA reads TGTGCCAGCAGTCTCGACAGGGGAACTGAAGCTTTCTTT.

This clone was detected once. V usage is TRBV5-1 and J usage is TRBJ2-1; D may be TRBD1 or TRBD2 (5 bases each). CDR1 is SGHRS and CDR2 is YFSETQ in the germline V gene. The CDR3 runs to 15 residues. Trimming removed 0 bases from V and 6 bases from J, with 13 bases in between. CDR3 in DNA: TGCGCCAGCAGCTTGGTTGAGGGGACGGGCAATGAGCAGTTCTTC. It specifies CASSLVEGTGNEQFF.

This chain connects TRBV10-2 to TRBJ2-1; no clear D. V gave up 4 bases and J gave up 9 bases, with 19 bases separating them. Germline CDR1 is WSHSY and CDR2 is SAAADI. The CDR3 covers 15 residues. The CDR3 nucleotides are TGCGCCAGCAGTGGTCGCCAGCACCAACCGGGTGAGCAGTTCTTC. It yields the protein CASSGRQHQPGEQFF.

The table lists this clone with a few counts. This chain links TRBV10-2 with TRBJ2-7; 11 bases fit TRBD2. The CDR3 runs to 17 residues. Looked up from germline, CDR1 is WSHSY and CDR2 is SAAADI. With 6 bases clipped from V and 3 bases from J, the junction kept 13 bases outside the gene matches. The CDR3 protein is CASRALAGDPEGYEQYF. CDR3 in DNA: TGCGCCAGCAGGGCACTAGCGGGGGATCCTGAGGGCTACGAGCAGTACTTC.

CDR3: CASSVGGGNEQFF. The CDR3 nucleotides are TGTGCCAGCAGCGTAGGAGGCGGCAATGAGCAGTTCTTC. The chain couples TRBV9 to TRBJ2-1; no clear D gene. Trimming pared 0 bases from V and 6 bases from J, leaving 7 bases between. The CDR3 is 13 amino acids. The V gene's germline CDR1 is SGDLS and CDR2 YYNGEE.

The chain uses TRBV11-3 and TRBJ2-4, with D perhaps matching TRBD1 (6 bases). The germline V gene encodes CDR1 SGHNT and CDR2 YENEEA. Trimming removed 5 bases from V and 1 base from J, with 15 bases in between. This CDR3 is built from 16 residues. The CDR3 is CASSARTVLAKNIQYF. DNA for the CDR3: TGTGCCAGCAGCGCCAGGACAGTCTTGGCCAAAAACATTCAGTACTTC. The full variable domain, in which reference TRBV11-3 and TRBJ2-4 provide the parts outside the CDR3, is EAGVVQSPRYKIIEKKQPVAFWCNPISGHNTLYWYLQNLGQGPELLIRYENEEAVDDSQLPKDRFSAERLKGVDSTLKIQPAELGDSAVYLCASSARTVLAKNIQYFGAGTRLSVL.

The chain is built from TRBV11-2 and TRBJ2-2, with D unresolved. The V gene lost 3 bases and the J gene lost 7 bases, with 9 bases spanning the gap. The germline V gene has CDR1 SGHAT and CDR2 FQNNGV. The CDR3 has 13 residues. The DNA of the CDR3 is TGTGCCAGCAGCTTTGGTCTGATCGGGGAGCTGTTTTTT. Translating gives CASSFGLIGELFF. Together with reference TRBV11-2 and TRBJ2-2, the CDR3 gives the full variable domain: EAGVAQSPRYKIIEKRQSVAFWCNPISGHATLYWYQQILGQGPKLLIQFQNNGVVDDSQLPKDRFSAERLKGVDSTLKIQPAKLEDSAVYLCASSFGLIGELFFGEGSRLTVL.

The chain is built from TRBV19 and TRBJ2-5; TRBD1 agrees at 8 bases. This CDR3 has 14 residues. Germline lookup yields CDR1 LNHDA and CDR2 SQIVND (reference sequence). V trimming: 5 bases; J trimming: 1 base; junction bases outside the gene matches: 3. The DNA of the CDR3 is TGTGCCAGTAGTCCGGGGACAGGCCAAGAGACCCAGTACTTC. Its protein is CASSPGTGQETQYF.

V is TRBV15 and J is TRBJ2-1; D is uncertain. The length of the CDR3 is 11 residues. Between the trimmed V and J ends, which lost 4 bases and 3 bases, there was a span of 1 base. Per the germline V gene, CDR1 is LNHNV and CDR2 is YYDKDF (reference sequence). DNA of the CDR3: TGTGCCACCAGCAACTACAATGAGCAGTTCTTC. Translated: CATSNYNEQFF.

This chain uses TRBV5-6 with TRBJ1-6; TRBD1 might be the D (6 bases). The V gene lost 6 bases and the J gene lost 5 bases, with 12 bases spanning the gap. Germline CDR1 is SGHDT and CDR2 is YYEEEE. The CDR3 is made up of 14 amino acids. CDR3 nucleotide sequence: TGTGCCAGCACCCCACAGGGAAATAATTCACCCCTCCACTTT. This encodes CASTPQGNNSPLHF.